These 27 T cell receptor beta chains were sequenced from one sample in a study of T-cell reconstitution after alpha-beta-depleted transplantation in children. The library targeted TCRbeta and was prepared with unique molecular identifiers. Each CDR3 protein gets one entry after TCRdb re-called the PCR reads with MiXCR. Among about 360,000 distinct CDR3 sequences, roughly 15% were seen once, and the ten largest hold around 4.1%. Sequencing was performed on PBMCs, taken from the stem cell graft. Receptors were obtained from a human donor who donated a stem cell graft to a child with Fanconi anemia.

This clonotype appeared many times. This chain's CDR3 is CATSVGQHSDTQYF. The CDR3 region has the DNA TGTGCCACCTCTGTCGGGCAGCATTCGGATACGCAGTATTTT. The chain links TRBV5-5 to TRBJ2-3; no clear D. This CDR3 region has 14 residues. V was clipped by 9 bases and J by 6 bases, with 20 bases between them. From germline, CDR1 is SGHKS and CDR2 YYEKEE (reference sequence).

Ten or more counts support this clonotype. The rearrangement joins TRBV4-3 to TRBJ2-2; D gene uncertain. Germline V gene lookup returns CDR1 LGHNA and CDR2 YSLEER. The V and J ends lost 3 bases and 0 bases respectively, with 11 bases between them. There are 16 residues in the CDR3. The CDR3: CASSQVVKSNTGELFF. The CDR3 DNA reads TGCGCCAGCAGCCAGGTAGTGAAATCGAACACCGGGGAGCTGTTTTTT.

The chain employs TRBV6-5 and TRBJ2-7; D remains unclear. The length of the CDR3 is 16 residues. V dropped 0 bases and J dropped 3 bases, with 15 bases sitting between them. Germline assignment: CDR1 MNHEY and CDR2 SVGAGI. The CDR3 spells CASSYSVGFYSYEQYF. The CDR3 bases are TGTGCCAGCAGTTACTCGGTCGGTTTCTACAGCTACGAGCAGTACTTC.

This chain connects TRBV12-3 or TRBV12-4 to TRBJ1-5; 7 bases line up with TRBD1. Germline trimming cut 3 bases from V and 5 bases from J; bases unmatched to any gene: 4. The CDR3 totals 14 residues. CDR3 amino acids: CASSFGTDYQPQHF. The CDR3 nucleotides read TGTGCCAGCAGTTTCGGGACAGATTATCAGCCCCAGCATTTT.

This clonotype was seen ten or more times. The chain joins TRBV28 to TRBJ2-2; D is ambiguous. The CDR3 is made up of 13 amino acids. The V and J ends lost 5 bases and 2 bases respectively, with 6 bases between them. CDR1 and CDR2 (germline): MDHEN, SYDVKM. The CDR3 coding sequence is TGTGCCAGCAGTCACCCCAACACCGGGGAGCTGTTTTTT. Its protein is CASSHPNTGELFF.

This clonotype was seen only a few times. The chain has TRBV5-1 and TRBJ2-1; the match to TRBD1 covers 9 bases. CDR3 length equals 18 residues. The germline V gene encodes CDR1 SGHRS and CDR2 YFSETQ. V shed 3 bases, J shed 7 bases, and the junction held 17 bases outside the gene matches. The CDR3 loop reads CASSSVPGQGSFTNEQFF. In DNA, the CDR3 is TGCGCCAGCAGCTCCGTCCCGGGACAGGGTTCCTTCACGAATGAGCAGTTCTTC.

This clonotype was counted at least ten times. V is TRBV5-6 and J is TRBJ2-7; D is perhaps TRBD1 or TRBD2 (5 bases each). Trimming left V 0 bases short and J 11 bases short, with 15 bases between. CDR1 is SGHDT, CDR2 YYEEEE, per germline. The CDR3 consists of 13 residues. This CDR3 is CASSLGFGDVKYF. The CDR3, as DNA: TGTGCCAGCAGCTTGGGATTCGGGGACGTTAAGTACTTC.

This clonotype has more than one count but fewer than ten. The rearrangement links TRBV20-1 to TRBJ2-1; the match to TRBD2 covers 8 bases. The CDR3 sequence is 16 residues long. With V trimmed by 1 base and J by 3 bases, 8 bases remained unmatched. Germline assignment: CDR1 DFQATT and CDR2 SNEGSKA (reference sequence). The CDR3 region has the DNA TGCAGTGCTAGAGTCGCCGGGGGGGTATACTACAATGAGCAGTTCTTC. Protein: CSARVAGGVYYNEQFF.

The sample holds many counts of this clonotype. This rearrangement joins TRBV20-1 to TRBJ1-1, with 7 bases identical to TRBD1. The CDR3 totals 13 residues. Germline V CDR1 and CDR2: DFQATT, SNEGSKA (reference sequence). V shed 3 bases and J 0 bases; nucleotides not matched to a gene: 1. The CDR3 loop reads CSASRGLNTEAFF. The CDR3 nucleotides are TGCAGTGCTAGTAGGGGGCTGAACACTGAAGCTTTCTTT.

The gene calls are TRBV5-1 and TRBJ1-2; D remains ambiguous. The CDR3 is 13 amino acids. The V and J ends lost 3 bases and 8 bases respectively, with 14 bases between them. Germline-derived CDR1 and CDR2 are SGHRS and YFSETQ. CDR3 loop: CASSSTGWEGYTF. The CDR3 DNA reads TGCGCCAGCAGCTCAACTGGCTGGGAAGGCTACACCTTC.

This chain joins TRBV2 and TRBJ2-1, with TRBD1 matching over 7 bases. From germline, CDR1 is SNHLY and CDR2 FYNNEI. The CDR3 runs 12 residues. V was pared by 3 bases and J by 13 bases, with 6 bases of the junction left unmatched. CDR3 amino acids: CASSDSGGGQFF. The CDR3 DNA reads as TGTGCCAGCAGTGACTCAGGGGGTGGCCAGTTCTTC.

CDR3 coding DNA: TGTGCCAGCAGCCAACAGGGGGTCACTGAAGCTTTCTTT. Protein sequence: CASSQQGVTEAFF. This chain joins TRBV3-1 and TRBJ1-1; 7 bases line up with TRBD1. Germline trimming cut 2 bases from V and 4 bases from J; bases unmatched to any gene: 1. This CDR3 contains 13 residues. Germline V gene data show CDR1 as LGHDT and CDR2 as YNNKEL (reference sequence).

This clonotype was seen ten or more times. The chain is built from TRBV20-1 and TRBJ2-2, with 8 bases aligning to TRBD1. Unmatched junction bases numbered 4, after V lost 7 bases and J lost 3 bases. The CDR3 is 13 residues long. Germline V CDR1 and CDR2: DFQATT, SNEGSKA (reference sequence). In DNA form, the CDR3 reads TGCAGTGGGCGGACAGGGTACACCGGGGAGCTGTTTTTT. Protein sequence: CSGRTGYTGELFF.

The gene calls are TRBV20-1 and TRBJ2-7; D is unclear. V dropped 0 bases and J dropped 4 bases, with 13 bases sitting between them. CDR1 and CDR2 from the germline V gene are DFQATT and SNEGSKA (reference sequence). The CDR3 spans 14 residues. DNA of the CDR3: TGCAGTGCTAGAGATCTGGGGAATCCTTACGAGCAGTACTTC. Amino acids: CSARDLGNPYEQYF.

This clonotype came up a few times. This sequence joins TRBV5-1 and TRBJ1-6; D not resolved. The CDR3 covers 12 residues. V gave up 5 bases and J gave up 11 bases, with 11 bases separating them. CDR1 is SGHRS, CDR2 YFSETQ, per germline. The CDR3 DNA follows: TGCGCCAGCAGGAACTCGAGGACACCCCTCCACTTT. Translated, it gives CASRNSRTPLHF.

The rearrangement links TRBV4-2 to TRBJ2-3; TRBD2 matches at 11 bases. The CDR3 has 17 amino acids. Looked up from germline, CDR1 is LGHNA and CDR2 is YNFKEQ. Trimming removed 1 base from V and 3 bases from J; junction bases left unmatched: 6. The chain's CDR3 is CASSQASGGPPTDTQYF. The CDR3 nucleotides are TGTGCCAGCAGCCAAGCTAGCGGGGGGCCCCCAACAGATACGCAGTATTTT.

This clonotype appeared many times. This rearrangement joins TRBV5-6 to TRBJ2-1, with 10 positions matching TRBD2. The CDR3 covers 19 residues. V was pared by 0 bases and J by 2 bases, with 11 bases of the junction left unmatched. CDR1 SGHDT and CDR2 YYEEEE come from the germline V gene. For the CDR3, the DNA is TGTGCCAGCAGCTTGGAAGGGGATAGCGGGGGGACAGCCTACAATGAGCAGTTCTTC. This translates into CASSLEGDSGGTAYNEQFF.

This clonotype was recorded at least ten times. This chain uses TRBV7-9 with TRBJ2-6, with unresolved D. V was cut by 0 bases and J by 0 bases, with 6 bases left in between. The germline V gene encodes CDR1 SEHNR and CDR2 FQNEAQ (reference sequence). The CDR3 is 16 residues long. The CDR3 is CASSLASSSGANVLTF. CDR3 DNA: TGTGCCAGCAGCTTAGCCAGCTCCTCTGGGGCCAACGTCCTGACTTTC. The full variable domain, its missing parts supplied by reference TRBV7-9 and TRBJ2-6, is DTGVSQNPRHKITKRGQNVTFRCDPISEHNRLYWYRQTLGQGPEFLTYFQNEAQLEKSRLLSDRFSAERPKGSFSTLEIQRTEQGDSAMYLCASSLASSSGANVLTFGAGSRLTVL.

This chain connects TRBV4-2 to TRBJ2-7; a weak D match, TRBD2 (6 bases). CDR1 and CDR2 from the germline V gene are LGHNA and YNFKEQ. This CDR3 region has 16 residues. Trimming pared 3 bases from V and 5 bases from J, leaving 20 bases between. Here the CDR3 reads CASSHSAVEGRDEQYF. In nucleotides, the CDR3 is TGTGCCAGCAGCCACTCCGCGGTGGAGGGGCGCGACGAGCAGTACTTC.

This clonotype was seen many times. The V gene is TRBV5-1, the J gene TRBJ1-1, with 7 bases aligning to TRBD1. Germline trimming cut 0 bases from V and 8 bases from J; bases unmatched to any gene: 4. CDR3 length: 13 amino acids. Per the germline V gene, CDR1 is SGHRS and CDR2 is YFSETQ. The DNA of the CDR3 is TGCGCCAGCAGCTTGGTAGGGGGCAGCGAAGCTTTCTTT. Protein product: CASSLVGGSEAFF.

Only a few counts were recorded for this clonotype. The chain has TRBV15 and TRBJ1-5, with D possibly being TRBD1 (5 bases). This CDR3 has 16 amino acids. V was pared by 0 bases and J by 10 bases, with 19 bases between. In germline, CDR1 is LNHNV, CDR2 YYDKDF (reference sequence). The chain's CDR3 is CATSRDPAGQVRPQHF. CDR3 coding DNA: TGTGCCACCAGCAGAGATCCCGCAGGGCAGGTTCGACCCCAGCATTTT.

The chain has TRBV5-1 and TRBJ1-1; 7 bases are shared with TRBD1. Germline V gene lookup returns CDR1 SGHRS and CDR2 YFSETQ. V shed 1 base, J shed 5 bases, and the junction held 11 bases outside the gene matches. CDR3 length equals 16 residues. The CDR3 here is CASSLYPGVTGTEAFF. In nucleotides, the CDR3 is TGCGCCAGCAGCTTGTACCCGGGGGTGACAGGGACTGAAGCTTTCTTT. Based on the CDR3 plus reference TRBV5-1 and TRBJ1-1, the full variable domain is KAGVTQTPRYLIKTRGQQVTLSCSPISGHRSVSWYQQTPGQGLQFLFEYFSETQRNKGNFPGRFSGRQFSNSRSEMNVSTLELGDSALYLCASSLYPGVTGTEAFFGQGTRLTVV.

This clonotype was recorded many times. The chain carries TRBV28 and TRBJ2-2; no firm D call. This CDR3 is 13 amino acids long. The germline V gene encodes CDR1 MDHEN and CDR2 SYDVKM. V was shortened by 6 bases and J by 3 bases, with 8 bases between the two germline ends. CDR3 in DNA: TGTGCCAGCAGACTTGGAGACACCGGGGAGCTGTTTTTT. Translated: CASRLGDTGELFF.

The chain recombines TRBV2 with TRBJ2-5; TRBD2 matches 8 bases. Germline CDR1 and CDR2: SNHLY and FYNNEI. With 2 bases clipped from V and 2 bases from J, the junction kept 4 bases outside the gene matches. The CDR3 length is 15 residues. CDR3 sequence: CASSEMRGEQETQYF. CDR3 in DNA: TGTGCCAGCAGTGAAATGCGGGGGGAGCAAGAGACCCAGTACTTC.

The chain links TRBV15 to TRBJ1-1; D unresolved. This CDR3 is built from 13 residues. Germline lookup yields CDR1 LNHNV and CDR2 YYDKDF (reference sequence). Trimming removed 0 bases from V and 10 bases from J, with 12 bases in between. The CDR3 region is CATSRERHLVAFF. CDR3 coding DNA: TGTGCCACCAGCAGAGAACGGCACTTGGTAGCTTTCTTT.

The V call is TRBV7-9, the J call TRBJ1-4; 11 nucleotides line up with TRBD1. With 7 bases clipped from V and 5 bases from J, the junction kept 6 bases outside the gene matches. The CDR3 extends over 15 amino acids. Germline CDR1 reads SEHNR; CDR2 reads FQNEAQ (reference sequence). DNA for the CDR3: TGTGCCAGCACCCCGGGACAGGGGGGAAATGAAAAACTGTTTTTT. Translation gives CASTPGQGGNEKLFF.

This clonotype has ten or more counts. This rearrangement joins TRBV4-3 to TRBJ1-1; 7 bases line up with TRBD1. V was clipped by 1 base and J by 7 bases; unmatched bases: 0. The CDR3 contains 12 residues. The germline V gene has CDR1 LGHNA and CDR2 YSLEER. The CDR3 bases are TGCGCCAGCAGCCAAGCAGGGGGTGAAGCTTTCTTT. Protein product: CASSQAGGEAFF.